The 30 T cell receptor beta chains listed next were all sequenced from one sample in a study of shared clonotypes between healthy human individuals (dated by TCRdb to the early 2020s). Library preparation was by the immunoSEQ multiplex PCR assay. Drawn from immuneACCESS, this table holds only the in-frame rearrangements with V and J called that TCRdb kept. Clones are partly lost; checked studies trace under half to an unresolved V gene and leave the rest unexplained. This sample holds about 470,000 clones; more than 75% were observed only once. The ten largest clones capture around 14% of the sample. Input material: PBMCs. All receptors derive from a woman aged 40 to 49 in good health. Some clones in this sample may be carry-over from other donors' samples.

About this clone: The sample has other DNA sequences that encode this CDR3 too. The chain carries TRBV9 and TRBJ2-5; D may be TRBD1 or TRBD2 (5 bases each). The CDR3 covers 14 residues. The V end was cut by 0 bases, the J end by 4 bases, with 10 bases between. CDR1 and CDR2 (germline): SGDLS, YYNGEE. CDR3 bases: TGTGCCAGCAGCGTAGGGACAACTAGAGAGACCCAGTACTTC. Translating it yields CASSVGTTRETQYF.

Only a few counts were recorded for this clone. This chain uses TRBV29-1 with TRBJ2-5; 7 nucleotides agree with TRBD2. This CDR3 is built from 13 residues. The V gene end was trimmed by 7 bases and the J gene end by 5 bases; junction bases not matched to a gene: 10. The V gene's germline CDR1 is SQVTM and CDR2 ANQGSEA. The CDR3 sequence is CSALGGDGETQYF. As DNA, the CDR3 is TGCAGCGCTCTGGGGGGGGATGGCGAGACCCAGTACTTC.

For the CDR3, the DNA is TGTGCCAGCAGCTCTAGCGTACCCTACGAGCAGTACTTC. As protein: CASSSSVPYEQYF. The rearrangement joins TRBV7-8 to TRBJ2-7, with a possible D match to TRBD2 (6 bases). Germline assignment: CDR1 SGHVS and CDR2 FQNEAQ. V lost 4 bases and J 2 bases, leaving 9 bases between the germline ends. This CDR3 is 13 amino acids long.

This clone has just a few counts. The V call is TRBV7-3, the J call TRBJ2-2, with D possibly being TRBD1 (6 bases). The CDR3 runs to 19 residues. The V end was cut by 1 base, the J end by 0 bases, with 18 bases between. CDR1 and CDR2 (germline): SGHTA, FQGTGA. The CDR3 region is CASSLSPPGQITNTGELFF. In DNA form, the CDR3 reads TGTGCCAGCAGCTTAAGCCCCCCCGGACAGATTACGAACACCGGGGAGCTGTTTTTT.

The CDR3 region is CASSHSRQAGAEAFF. DNA for the CDR3: TGTGCCAGCAGCCACTCAAGACAGGCCGGGGCTGAAGCTTTCTTT. The rearrangement joins TRBV14 to TRBJ1-1; a possible D gene is TRBD1 (6 bases). V lost 3 bases and J 6 bases, leaving 17 bases between the germline ends. This CDR3 spans 15 amino acids. Germline CDR1 is SGHDN and CDR2 is FVKESK.

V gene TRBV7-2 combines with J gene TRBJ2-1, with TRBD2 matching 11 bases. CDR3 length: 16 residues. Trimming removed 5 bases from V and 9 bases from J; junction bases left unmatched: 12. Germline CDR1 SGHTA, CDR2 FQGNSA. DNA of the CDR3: TGTGCCAGCAGCGTGAGGGCCGAGACTAGCGGGACTGAGCAGTTCTTC. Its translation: CASSVRAETSGTEQFF.

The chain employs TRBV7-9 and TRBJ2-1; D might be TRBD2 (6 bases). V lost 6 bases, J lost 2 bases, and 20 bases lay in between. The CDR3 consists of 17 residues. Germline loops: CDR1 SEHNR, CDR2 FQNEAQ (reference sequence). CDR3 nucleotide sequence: TGTGCCAGCAGGCACCTTGGGGGGTCGCGGACCTACAATGAGCAGTTCTTC. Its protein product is CASRHLGGSRTYNEQFF.

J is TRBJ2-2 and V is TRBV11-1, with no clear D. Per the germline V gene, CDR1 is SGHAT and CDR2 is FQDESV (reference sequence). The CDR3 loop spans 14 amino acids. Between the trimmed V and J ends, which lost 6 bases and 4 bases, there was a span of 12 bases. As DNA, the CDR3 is TGTGCCAGCAGACCCAACCCCCCCACCGGGGAGCTGTTTTTT. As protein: CASRPNPPTGELFF.

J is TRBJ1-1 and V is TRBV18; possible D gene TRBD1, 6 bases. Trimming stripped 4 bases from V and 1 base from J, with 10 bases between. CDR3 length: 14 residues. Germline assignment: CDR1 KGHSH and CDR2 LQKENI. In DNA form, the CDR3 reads TGTGCCAGCTCACTCCGGGACACGAACACTGAAGCTTTCTTT. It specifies CASSLRDTNTEAFF.

The CDR3 is CAWSGGNERYNEQFF. In DNA form, the CDR3 reads TGTGCCTGGAGTGGCGGGAATGAACGCTACAATGAGCAGTTCTTC. The chain has TRBV30 and TRBJ2-1; TRBD2 might be the D (6 bases). V was trimmed by 1 base and J by 3 bases, leaving 13 bases between them. The length of the CDR3 is 15 residues. Germline assignment: CDR1 GTSNPN and CDR2 SVGIG (reference sequence).

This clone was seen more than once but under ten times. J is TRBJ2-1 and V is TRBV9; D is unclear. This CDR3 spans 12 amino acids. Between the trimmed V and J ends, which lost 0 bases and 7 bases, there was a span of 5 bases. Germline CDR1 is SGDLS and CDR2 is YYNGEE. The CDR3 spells CASSVVRNEQFF. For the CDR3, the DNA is TGTGCCAGCAGCGTAGTAAGGAATGAGCAGTTCTTC.

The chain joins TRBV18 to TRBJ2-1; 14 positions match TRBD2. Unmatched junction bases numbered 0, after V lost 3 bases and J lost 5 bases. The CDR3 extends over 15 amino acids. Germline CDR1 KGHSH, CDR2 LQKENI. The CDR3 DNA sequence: TGTGCCAGCTCACCGGGACTAGCGGGAGACAATGAGCAGTTCTTC. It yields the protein CASSPGLAGDNEQFF.

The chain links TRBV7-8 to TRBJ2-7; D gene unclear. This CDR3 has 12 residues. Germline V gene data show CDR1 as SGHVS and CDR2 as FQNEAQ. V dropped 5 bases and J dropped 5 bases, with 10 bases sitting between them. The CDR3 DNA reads TGTGCCAGCAGCCCCCGACTGAACGAGCAGTACTTC. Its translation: CASSPRLNEQYF.

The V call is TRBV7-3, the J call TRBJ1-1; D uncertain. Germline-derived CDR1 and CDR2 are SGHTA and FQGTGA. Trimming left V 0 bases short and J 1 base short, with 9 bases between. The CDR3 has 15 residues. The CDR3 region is CASSLTPGWNTEAFF. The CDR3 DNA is TGTGCCAGCAGCTTAACACCAGGCTGGAACACTGAAGCTTTCTTT.

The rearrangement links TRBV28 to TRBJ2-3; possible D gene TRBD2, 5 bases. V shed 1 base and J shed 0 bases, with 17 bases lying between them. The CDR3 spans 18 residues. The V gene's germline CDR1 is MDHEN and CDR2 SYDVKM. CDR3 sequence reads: CASSLSYLAAFSTDTQYF. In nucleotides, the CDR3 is TGTGCCAGCAGTTTATCCTATCTAGCAGCGTTCAGCACAGATACGCAGTATTTT.

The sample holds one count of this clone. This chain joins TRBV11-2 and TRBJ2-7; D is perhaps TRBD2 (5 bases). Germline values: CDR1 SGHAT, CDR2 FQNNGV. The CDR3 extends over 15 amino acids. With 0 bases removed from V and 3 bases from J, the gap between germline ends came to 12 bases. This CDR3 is CASSLDPGLFYEQYF. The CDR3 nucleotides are TGTGCCAGCAGCTTAGACCCCGGACTCTTCTACGAGCAGTACTTC.

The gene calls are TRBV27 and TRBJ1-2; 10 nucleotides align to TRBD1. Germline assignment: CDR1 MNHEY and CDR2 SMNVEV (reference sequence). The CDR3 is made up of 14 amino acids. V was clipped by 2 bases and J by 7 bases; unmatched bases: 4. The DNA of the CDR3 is TGTGCCAGCAGTTTAAGGGACAGGGGCAGTGGCTACACCTTC. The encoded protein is CASSLRDRGSGYTF.

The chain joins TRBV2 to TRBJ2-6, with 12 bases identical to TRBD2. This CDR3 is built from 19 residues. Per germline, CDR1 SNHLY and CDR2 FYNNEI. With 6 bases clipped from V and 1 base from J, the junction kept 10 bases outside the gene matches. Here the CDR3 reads CASSTRTSGVVSGANVLTF. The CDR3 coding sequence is TGTGCCAGCAGCACTCGGACTAGCGGGGTGGTATCTGGGGCCAACGTCCTGACTTTC. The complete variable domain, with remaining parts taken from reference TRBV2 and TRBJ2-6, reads EPEVTQTPSHQVTQMGQEVILRCVPISNHLYFYWYRQILGQKVEFLVSFYNNEISEKSEIFDDQFSVERPDGSNFTLKIRSTKLEDSAMYFCASSTRTSGVVSGANVLTFGAGSRLTVL.

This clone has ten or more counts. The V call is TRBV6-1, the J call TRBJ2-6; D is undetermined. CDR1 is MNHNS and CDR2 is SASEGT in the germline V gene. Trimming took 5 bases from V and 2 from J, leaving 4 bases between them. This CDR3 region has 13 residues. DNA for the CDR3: TGTGCCAGCAGTCCCCCTGGGGCCAACGTCCTGACTTTC. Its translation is CASSPPGANVLTF.

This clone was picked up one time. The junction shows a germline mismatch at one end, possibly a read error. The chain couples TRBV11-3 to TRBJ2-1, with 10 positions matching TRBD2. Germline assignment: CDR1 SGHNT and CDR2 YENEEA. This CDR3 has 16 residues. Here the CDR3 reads CASSLETSGRGNEQFF. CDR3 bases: TGTGCCAGCAGTTTAGAGACTAGCGGGCGGGGCAATGAGCAGTTCTTC.

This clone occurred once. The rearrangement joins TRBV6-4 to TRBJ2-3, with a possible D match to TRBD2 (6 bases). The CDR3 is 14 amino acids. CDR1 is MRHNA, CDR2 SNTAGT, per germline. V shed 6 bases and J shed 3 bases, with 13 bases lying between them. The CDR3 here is CASSHGGPTDTQYF. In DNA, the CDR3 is TGTGCCAGCAGCCACGGAGGGCCGACAGATACGCAGTATTTT.

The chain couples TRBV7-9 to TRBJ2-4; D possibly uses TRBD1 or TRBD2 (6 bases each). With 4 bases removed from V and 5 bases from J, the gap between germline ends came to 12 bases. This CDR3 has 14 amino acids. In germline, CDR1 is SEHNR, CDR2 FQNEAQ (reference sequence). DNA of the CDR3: TGTGCCAGCAGCTGGTCTGGGGGGCAAAACATTCAGTACTTC. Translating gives CASSWSGGQNIQYF.

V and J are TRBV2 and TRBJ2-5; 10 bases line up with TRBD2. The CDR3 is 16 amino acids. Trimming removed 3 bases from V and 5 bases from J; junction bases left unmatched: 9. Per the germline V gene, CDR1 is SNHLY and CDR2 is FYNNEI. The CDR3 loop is CASSDPRVAGGETQYF. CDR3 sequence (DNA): TGTGCCAGCAGTGACCCCCGGGTAGCGGGAGGTGAGACCCAGTACTTC.

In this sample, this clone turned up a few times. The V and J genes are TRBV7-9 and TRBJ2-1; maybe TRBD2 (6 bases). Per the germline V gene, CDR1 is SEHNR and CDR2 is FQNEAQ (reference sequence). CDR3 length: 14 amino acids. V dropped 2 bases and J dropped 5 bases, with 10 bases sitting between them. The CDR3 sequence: CASSLLATHNEQFF. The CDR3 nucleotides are TGTGCCAGCAGCTTACTAGCGACCCACAATGAGCAGTTCTTC.

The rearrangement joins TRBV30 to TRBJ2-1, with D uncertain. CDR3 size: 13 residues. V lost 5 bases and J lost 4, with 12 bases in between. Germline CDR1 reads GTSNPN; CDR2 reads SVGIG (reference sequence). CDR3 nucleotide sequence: TGTGCCTGGGAGAACGCAGTTTACAATGAGCAGTTCTTC. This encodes CAWENAVYNEQFF.

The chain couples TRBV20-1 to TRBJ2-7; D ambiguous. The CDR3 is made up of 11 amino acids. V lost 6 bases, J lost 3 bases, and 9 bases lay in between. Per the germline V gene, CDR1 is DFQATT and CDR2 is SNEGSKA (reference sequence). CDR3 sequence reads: CSAKKGYEQYF. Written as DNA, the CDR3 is TGCAGTGCAAAGAAAGGCTACGAGCAGTACTTC.

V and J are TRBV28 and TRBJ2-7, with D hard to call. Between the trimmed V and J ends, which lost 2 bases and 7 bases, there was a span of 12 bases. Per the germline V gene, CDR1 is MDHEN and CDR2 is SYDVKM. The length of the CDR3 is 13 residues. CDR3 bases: TGTGCCAGCAGTTTACCTGAACGTCCAGAGCAGTACTTC. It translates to CASSLPERPEQYF. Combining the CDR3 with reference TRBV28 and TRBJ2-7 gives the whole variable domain DVKVTQSSRYLVKRTGEKVFLECVQDMDHENMFWYRQDPGLGLRLIYFSYDVKMKEKGDIPEGYSVSREKKERFSLILESASTNQTSMYLCASSLPERPEQYFGPGTRLTVT.

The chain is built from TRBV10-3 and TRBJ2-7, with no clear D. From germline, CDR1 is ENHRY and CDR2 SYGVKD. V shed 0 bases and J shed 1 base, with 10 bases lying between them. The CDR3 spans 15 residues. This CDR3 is CAISESGLQSYEQYF. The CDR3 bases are TGTGCCATCAGTGAGTCGGGTTTACAGTCCTACGAGCAGTACTTC.

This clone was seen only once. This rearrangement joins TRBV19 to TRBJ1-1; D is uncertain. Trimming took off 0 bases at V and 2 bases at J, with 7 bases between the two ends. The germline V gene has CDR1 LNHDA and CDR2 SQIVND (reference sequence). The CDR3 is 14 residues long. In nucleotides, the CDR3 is TGTGCCAGTAGTATAGACAGAATAAACACTGAAGCTTTCTTT. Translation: CASSIDRINTEAFF.

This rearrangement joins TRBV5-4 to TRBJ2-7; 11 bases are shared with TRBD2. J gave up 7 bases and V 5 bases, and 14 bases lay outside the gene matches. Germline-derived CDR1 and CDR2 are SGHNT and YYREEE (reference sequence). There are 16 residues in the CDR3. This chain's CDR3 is CASRARSLAGGGEQYF. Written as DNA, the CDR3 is TGTGCCAGCAGAGCAAGGAGCCTAGCGGGAGGTGGGGAGCAGTACTTC. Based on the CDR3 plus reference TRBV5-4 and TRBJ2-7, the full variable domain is ETGVTQSPTHLIKTRGQQVTLRCSSQSGHNTVSWYQQALGQGPQFIFQYYREEENGRGNFPPRFSGLQFPNYSSELNVNALELDDSALYLCASRARSLAGGGEQYFGPGTRLTVT.